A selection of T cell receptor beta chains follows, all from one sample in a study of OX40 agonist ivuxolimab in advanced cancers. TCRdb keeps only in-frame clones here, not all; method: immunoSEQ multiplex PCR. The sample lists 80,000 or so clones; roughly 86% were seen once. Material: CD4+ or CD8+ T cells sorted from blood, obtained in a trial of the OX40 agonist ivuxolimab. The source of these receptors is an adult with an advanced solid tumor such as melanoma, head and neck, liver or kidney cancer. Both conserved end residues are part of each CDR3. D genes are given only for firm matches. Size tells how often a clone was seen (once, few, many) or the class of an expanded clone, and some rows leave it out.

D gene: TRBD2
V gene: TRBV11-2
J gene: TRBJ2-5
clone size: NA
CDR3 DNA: TGTGCCAGCAGCGTAGGACTAGCGGTTAACCAAGAGACCCAGTACTTC
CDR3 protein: CASSVGLAVNQETQYF

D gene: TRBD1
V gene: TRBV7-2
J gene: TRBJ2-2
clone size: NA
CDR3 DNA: TGTGCCAGCAGCCGGGACAGGAACACCGGGGAGCTGTTTTTT
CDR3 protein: CASSRDRNTGELFF

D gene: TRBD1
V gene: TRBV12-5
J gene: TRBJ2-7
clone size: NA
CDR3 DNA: TGTGCTAGTGGTACGACTGTCGCCGACCCGGGACAGGGGACCTACGAGCAGTACTTC
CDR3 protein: CASGTTVADPGQGTYEQYF

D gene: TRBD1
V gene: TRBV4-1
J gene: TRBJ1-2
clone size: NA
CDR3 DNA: TGCGCCAGCAGCCAACGTCCTCCCGGACAGGGGGCAGACTATGGCTACACCTTC
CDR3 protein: CASSQRPPGQGADYGYTF

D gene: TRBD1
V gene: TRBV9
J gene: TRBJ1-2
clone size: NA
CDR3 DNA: TGTGCCAGCAGCGTAGATGGGACAGGGGGCAATGGCTACACCTTC
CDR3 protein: CASSVDGTGGNGYTF

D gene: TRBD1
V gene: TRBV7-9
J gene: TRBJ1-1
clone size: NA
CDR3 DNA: TGTGCCAGCAGCTCTCCGGACAGGGCAAACACTGAAGCTTTCTTT
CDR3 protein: CASSSPDRANTEAFF

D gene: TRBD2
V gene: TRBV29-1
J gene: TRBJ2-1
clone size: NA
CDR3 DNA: TGCAGCGTTGTTAGCGGGGGGACAAGCTCCTACAATGAGCAGTTCTTC
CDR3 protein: CSVVSGGTSSYNEQFF

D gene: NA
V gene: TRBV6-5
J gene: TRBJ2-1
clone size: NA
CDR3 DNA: TGTGCCAGCAGTTACCCTCCTGGGAGGTCGGGTAGTGAGCAGTTCTTC
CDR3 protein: CASSYPPGRSGSEQFF

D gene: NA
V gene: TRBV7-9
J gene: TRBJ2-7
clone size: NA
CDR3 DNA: TGTGCCAGCAGCTTCGCAGCTTACGAGCAGTACTTC
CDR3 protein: CASSFAAYEQYF

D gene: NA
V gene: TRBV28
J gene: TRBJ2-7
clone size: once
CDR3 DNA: TGTGCCAGCAGTTTACCCCCCGGAGGGGGAGACATGAGGGTCGAGCAGTACTTC
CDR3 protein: CASSLPPGGGDMRVEQYF

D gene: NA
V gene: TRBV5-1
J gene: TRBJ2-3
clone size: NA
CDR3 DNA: TGCGCCAGCAGCCTAAGATTGGACCCAGATACGCAGTATTTT
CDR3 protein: CASSLRLDPDTQYF

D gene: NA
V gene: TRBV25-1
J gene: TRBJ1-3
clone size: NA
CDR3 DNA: TGTGCCAGCAGTGACCCCGGGACCGCGGGTAACACCATATATTTT
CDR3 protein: CASSDPGTAGNTIYF

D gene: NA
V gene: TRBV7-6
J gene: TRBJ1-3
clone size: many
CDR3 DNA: TGTGCCAGCAGCTTAGCGCCGGCCGGGGCTGGAAACACCATATATTTT
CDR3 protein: CASSLAPAGAGNTIYF

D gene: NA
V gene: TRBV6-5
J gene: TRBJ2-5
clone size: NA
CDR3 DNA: TGTGCCAGCAGTTACGGGGGGGGCACGGGGCGCGAGACCCAGTACTTC
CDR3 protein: CASSYGGGTGRETQYF

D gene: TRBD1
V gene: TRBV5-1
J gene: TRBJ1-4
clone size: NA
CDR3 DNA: TGCGCCAGCAGCTTGGCTGGGACCGGGACAGGGAATGAAAAACTGTTTTTT
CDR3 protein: CASSLAGTGTGNEKLFF

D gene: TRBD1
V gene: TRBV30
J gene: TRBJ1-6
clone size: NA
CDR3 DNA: TGTGCCTGGACCAGCGGACAGGGCTATTCCTATAATTCACCCCTCCACTTT
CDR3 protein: CAWTSGQGYSYNSPLHF

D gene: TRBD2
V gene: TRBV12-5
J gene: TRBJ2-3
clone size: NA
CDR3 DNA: TGTGCTAGTGGTTTGCGAAGGGCCCAGCGGGACACAGATACGCAGTATTTT
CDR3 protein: CASGLRRAQRDTDTQYF

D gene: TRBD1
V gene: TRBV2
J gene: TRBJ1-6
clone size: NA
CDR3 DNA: TGTGCCAGCAGTGAACTAGGACAGGCCCATGGGGTGGGTTCACCCCTCCACTTT
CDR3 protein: CASSELGQAHGVGSPLHF

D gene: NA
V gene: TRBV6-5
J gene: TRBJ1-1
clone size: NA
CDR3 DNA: TGTGCCAGCAGTTACTCGGGATACACTGAAGCTTTCTTT
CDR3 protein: CASSYSGYTEAFF

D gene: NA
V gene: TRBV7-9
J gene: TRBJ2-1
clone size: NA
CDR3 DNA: TGTGCCAGCAGCTTAGGTTTTTGGAATGAGCAGTTCTTC
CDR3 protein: CASSLGFWNEQFF

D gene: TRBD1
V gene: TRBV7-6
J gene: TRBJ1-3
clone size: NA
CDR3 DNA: TGTGCCAGCAGCTTGGACAGGGCTGGAAACACCATATATTTT
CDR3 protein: CASSLDRAGNTIYF

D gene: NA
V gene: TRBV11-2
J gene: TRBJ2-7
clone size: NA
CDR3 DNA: TGTGCCAGCAGCTCCCCCCCTCGGGGAAACTACGAGCAGTACTTC
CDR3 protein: CASSSPPRGNYEQYF

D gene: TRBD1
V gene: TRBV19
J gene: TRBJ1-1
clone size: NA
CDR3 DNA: TGTGCCAGTAGTAAAGGGACAGGCATTAGGAACACTGAAGCTTTCTTT
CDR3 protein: CASSKGTGIRNTEAFF

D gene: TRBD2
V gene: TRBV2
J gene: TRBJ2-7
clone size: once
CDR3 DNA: TGTGCCAGCACGGGGGGAGGAAGCTACGAGCAGTACTTC
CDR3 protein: CASTGGGSYEQYF

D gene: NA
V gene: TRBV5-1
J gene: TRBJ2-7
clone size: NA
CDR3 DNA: TGCGCCAGCAGCTTGGTATCAGGAGGAAAATACGAGCAGTACTTC
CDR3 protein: CASSLVSGGKYEQYF

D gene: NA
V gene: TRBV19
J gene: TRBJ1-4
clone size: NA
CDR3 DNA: TGTGCCAGTAGTCCGGGGGGGGTCGGGGGTCGCCGTGAAAAACTGTTTTTT
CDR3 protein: CASSPGGVGGRREKLFF

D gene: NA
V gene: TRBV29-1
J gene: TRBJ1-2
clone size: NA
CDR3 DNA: TGCAGCGTTGAAGATACTGGGCAGGGGACCTATGGCTACACCTTC
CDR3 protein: CSVEDTGQGTYGYTF

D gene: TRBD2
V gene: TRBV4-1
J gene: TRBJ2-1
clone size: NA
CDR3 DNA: TGCGCCAGCAGCCAAGAGTCAGGAGCGGGAGCGGAAAATGAGCAGTTCTTC
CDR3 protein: CASSQESGAGAENEQFF

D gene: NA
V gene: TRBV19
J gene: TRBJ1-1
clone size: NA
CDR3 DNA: TGTGCCAGTAAGGGTCTTAACACTGAAGCTTTCTTT
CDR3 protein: CASKGLNTEAFF

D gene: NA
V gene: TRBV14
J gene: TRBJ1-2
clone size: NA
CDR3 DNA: TGTGCCAGCAGCCAAGATCGGGACTATGGCTACACCTTC
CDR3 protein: CASSQDRDYGYTF

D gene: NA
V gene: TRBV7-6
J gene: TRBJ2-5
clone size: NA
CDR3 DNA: TGTGCCAGCCGGCGCGGGGAGACGCAAGAGACCCAGTACTTC
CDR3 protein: CASRRGETQETQYF